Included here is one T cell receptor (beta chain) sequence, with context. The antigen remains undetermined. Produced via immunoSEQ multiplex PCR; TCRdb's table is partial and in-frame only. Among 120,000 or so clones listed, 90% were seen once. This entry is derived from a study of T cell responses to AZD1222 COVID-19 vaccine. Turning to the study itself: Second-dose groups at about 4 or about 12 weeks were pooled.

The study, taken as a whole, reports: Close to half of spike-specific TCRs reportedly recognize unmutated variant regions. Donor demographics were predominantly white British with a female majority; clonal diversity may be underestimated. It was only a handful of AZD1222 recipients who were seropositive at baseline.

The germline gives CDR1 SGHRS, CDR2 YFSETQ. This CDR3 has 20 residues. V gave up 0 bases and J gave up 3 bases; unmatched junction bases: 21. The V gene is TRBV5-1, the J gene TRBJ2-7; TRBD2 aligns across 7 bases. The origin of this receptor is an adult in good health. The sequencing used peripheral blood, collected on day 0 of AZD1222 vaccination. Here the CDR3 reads CASSLASMFREAGVLYEQYF. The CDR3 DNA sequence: TGCGCCAGCAGCTTGGCCAGTATGTTTCGAGAGGCGGGAGTCCTCTACGAGCAGTACTTC.